The clone carrying this T cell receptor (beta chain) was picked up a small number of times. Its antigen is as yet unknown. This sample is drawn from a study of beta chain features in type 1 diabetes. Study information: All samples yielded roughly 110 million examined sorted cells.

Study-wide results and caveats: When Type 1 diabetes patients were examined, their TCRB CDR3s proved moderately but significantly shorter in all four CD4+ subsets. Within patients, naive, central memory and Treg TCRB repertoires seemed more similar than within healthy donors.

Each of the sorted populations had a purity greater than 95%. Expressed TCRB transcripts were sequenced because the isolated RNA had all been reverse transcribed beforehand. Millions of reads were obtained on average from naive, central memory and regulatory T cell samples. The repertoire was sequenced with immunoSEQ multiplex PCR; TCRdb's copy has only in-frame clones and lacks some. This table has about 190,000 clones, 7% to 9% appearing once. The ends lost 4 bases at V and 2 bases at J; junction bases unmatched: 11. The CDR3 sequence is 17 residues long. The germline V gene encodes CDR1 SGHRS and CDR2 YFSETQ.

The sequence derives from a man aged 18 to 30 with type 1 diabetes. This rearrangement joins TRBV5-1 to TRBJ2-3; 9 bases match TRBD1. The sample comprised central memory CD4+ T cells from blood. CDR3 nucleotide sequence: TGCGCCAGCAGCGTACACAGGGGGCCAGTAACCACAGATACGCAGTATTTT. It yields the protein CASSVHRGPVTTDTQYF. Supplemented by reference TRBV5-1 and TRBJ2-3, the full variable domain reads KAGVTQTPRYLIKTRGQQVTLSCSPISGHRSVSWYQQTPGQGLQFLFEYFSETQRNKGNFPGRFSGRQFSNSRSEMNVSTLELGDSALYLCASSVHRGPVTTDTQYFGPGTRLTVL.